The 31 T cell receptor beta chains below were found in one sample sequenced in a study of blood T cell repertoires in COVID-19. Profiling relied on immunoSEQ multiplex PCR, and the TCRdb table lists in-frame clones only, not all of them. The sample contains 330,000 or so clones, 80% to 95% of which appear only once. Sequencing used PBMCs or T cells enriched from blood (not recorded which). The source of these receptors is a woman aged 25 to 45 who had recovered from COVID-19.

The chain joins TRBV28 to TRBJ1-5; D ambiguous. The CDR3 is 16 residues long. V lost 1 base and J lost 1, with 11 bases in between. From germline, CDR1 is MDHEN and CDR2 SYDVKM. CDR3 amino acids: CASSLSPSGSNQPQHF. CDR3 coding DNA: TGTGCCAGCAGTTTATCCCCCTCGGGGAGCAATCAGCCCCAGCATTTT.

The rearrangement joins TRBV5-4 to TRBJ2-7; TRBD1 aligns across 10 bases. The V and J ends lost 4 bases and 7 bases, in that order; junction bases with no gene match: 8. Germline CDR1 reads SGHNT; CDR2 reads YYREEE (reference sequence). The CDR3 sequence is 14 residues long. CDR3 residues: CASSQRDRGEEQYF. Written as DNA, the CDR3 is TGTGCCAGCAGCCAGCGGGACAGGGGAGAGGAGCAGTACTTC.

The chain joins TRBV28 to TRBJ1-1; possibly TRBD1 for D (5 bases). Germline CDR1 MDHEN, CDR2 SYDVKM. The CDR3 has 13 residues. The V and J ends lost 2 bases and 4 bases respectively, with 8 bases between them. This CDR3 reads CASSLDGATEAFF. CDR3 in DNA: TGTGCCAGCAGTTTAGATGGGGCCACTGAAGCTTTCTTT.

The rearrangement uses TRBV28 and TRBJ2-3, with D perhaps TRBD1 (6 bases). The CDR3 extends over 14 amino acids. Germline V CDR1 and CDR2: MDHEN, SYDVKM. Trimming stripped 6 bases from V and 1 base from J, with 11 bases between. In nucleotides, the CDR3 is TGTGCCAGCAGCCTAAGACAGGGCACAGATACGCAGTATTTT. This sequence encodes CASSLRQGTDTQYF.

The rearrangement uses TRBV9 and TRBJ1-6, with TRBD1 matching 9 bases. The CDR3 runs 15 residues. The ends lost 2 bases at V and 8 bases at J; junction bases unmatched: 5. Germline loops: CDR1 SGDLS, CDR2 YYNGEE. The DNA for the CDR3 is TGTGCCAGCAGCGTCCTGGGACAGGGTGATTCACCCCTCCACTTT. Its protein product is CASSVLGQGDSPLHF.

This clone was seen only once. DNA of the CDR3: TGTGCCAGCTCACCCCAGGGGGGCACTGAAGCTTTCTTT. Translation gives CASSPQGGTEAFF. The chain couples TRBV18 to TRBJ1-1; TRBD1 aligns across 7 bases. Losses at the gene ends were 3 bases for V and 4 bases for J; bases not matched to a gene: 2. This CDR3 has 13 residues. Germline V gene lookup returns CDR1 KGHSH and CDR2 LQKENI.

The chain carries TRBV5-5 and TRBJ2-2, with TRBD1 as a possible D gene (6 bases). This CDR3 comprises 16 residues. Germline CDR1 reads SGHKS; CDR2 reads YYEKEE (reference sequence). Trimming cost V 3 bases and J 2 bases, with 14 bases left between them. This chain's CDR3 is CASSWVAGANTGELFF. The CDR3 coding sequence is TGTGCCAGCAGCTGGGTGGCAGGGGCCAACACCGGGGAGCTGTTTTTT.

The chain joins TRBV5-1 to TRBJ1-4; TRBD1 is a possible D gene (5 bases). Germline CDR1 SGHRS, CDR2 YFSETQ. The CDR3 covers 15 residues. V dropped 4 bases and J dropped 5 bases, with 15 bases sitting between them. In DNA form, the CDR3 reads TGCGCCAGCAGCGCGACGGGACTGTCAAATGAAAAACTGTTTTTT. It specifies CASSATGLSNEKLFF.

The chain recombines TRBV5-3 with TRBJ2-7, with 7 nucleotides matching TRBD2. TRBV5-3 is labeled an ORF, and its function is uncertain. The CDR3 is made up of 14 amino acids. V was pared by 10 bases and J by 3 bases, with 13 bases of the junction left unmatched. Here the CDR3 DNA reads TGTGCCGACCCGGGCGGGAGAGCAGACTACGAGCAGTACTTC. This translates into CADPGGRADYEQYF.

This chain links TRBV11-3 with TRBJ2-6; D unclear. Trimming shortened V by 1 base and J by 0 bases, and 7 bases separated the two germline ends. CDR1 is SGHNT and CDR2 is YENEEA in the germline V gene. This CDR3 region has 16 residues. The CDR3 sequence is CASSLVLRSGANVLTF. CDR3 DNA: TGTGCCAGCAGCTTAGTTTTGCGCTCTGGGGCCAACGTCCTGACTTTC.

The V and J genes are TRBV5-5 and TRBJ1-1; D unresolved. V lost 0 bases and J 5 bases, leaving 11 bases between the germline ends. Germline V gives CDR1 SGHKS, CDR2 YYEKEE (reference sequence). CDR3 length: 14 amino acids. CDR3 region: CASSLDTHGTEAFF. The CDR3 DNA is TGTGCCAGCAGCTTGGACACCCACGGGACTGAAGCTTTCTTT.

The CDR3 coding sequence is TGTGCCAGCAGCCAGGTGACAGGGGGCTACGAGCAGTACTTC. It specifies CASSQVTGGYEQYF. The rearrangement uses TRBV14 and TRBJ2-7; 9 bases line up with TRBD1. CDR3 length: 14 residues. J was trimmed by 3 bases and V by 3 bases; bases with no gene match: 3. Germline V gene data show CDR1 as SGHDN and CDR2 as FVKESK.

The chain carries TRBV28 and TRBJ1-5; weak D call: TRBD1 (5 bases). V was pared by 4 bases and J by 7 bases, with 8 bases between. Germline CDR1 and CDR2: MDHEN and SYDVKM. This CDR3 comprises 12 residues. The CDR3 nucleotides are TGTGCCAGCAGTTGGGGGGAACAGCCCCAGCATTTT. The encoded protein is CASSWGEQPQHF. The variable domain in full, with the rest retrieved from reference TRBV28 and TRBJ1-5, is DVKVTQSSRYLVKRTGEKVFLECVQDMDHENMFWYRQDPGLGLRLIYFSYDVKMKEKGDIPEGYSVSREKKERFSLILESASTNQTSMYLCASSWGEQPQHFGDGTRLSIL.

The CDR3 loop reads CASSLGAPTSEQYF. CDR3 bases: TGTGCCAGCAGCTTGGGGGCCCCAACCAGCGAGCAGTACTTC. The rearrangement links TRBV5-5 to TRBJ2-7; D is undetermined. V was cut by 0 bases and J by 6 bases, with 13 bases left in between. The CDR3 covers 14 residues. Germline V gene sequence: CDR1 SGHKS, CDR2 YYEKEE (reference sequence).

This sequence joins TRBV2 and TRBJ2-5; 11 bases line up with TRBD1. The germline V gene has CDR1 SNHLY and CDR2 FYNNEI. This CDR3 spans 13 amino acids. Unmatched junction bases numbered 4, after V lost 7 bases and J lost 6 bases. DNA for the CDR3: TGTGCCAGCACCGGGACAGGGGGGCAGACCCAGTACTTC. It is translated as CASTGTGGQTQYF.

This chain uses TRBV18 with TRBJ1-4; D uncertain. Germline V lookup: CDR1 KGHSH, CDR2 LQKENI. The CDR3 is 12 residues long. V lost 2 bases, J lost 8 bases, and 6 bases lay in between. The CDR3 DNA follows: TGTGCCAGCTCACCATCCAGGGAAAAACTGTTTTTT. Its protein product is CASSPSREKLFF.

The gene calls are TRBV5-1 and TRBJ1-1, with D tentatively TRBD1 (5 bases). Germline CDR1 SGHRS, CDR2 YFSETQ. Trimming left V 4 bases short and J 6 bases short, with 19 bases between. CDR3 length: 15 amino acids. DNA of the CDR3: TGCGCCAGCAGCCCGGGGGGTGCGGGGGAGGCTGAAGCTTTCTTT. Residues: CASSPGGAGEAEAFF.

The rearrangement links TRBV28 to TRBJ2-7; no definite D call. CDR3 length equals 13 residues. Germline CDR1 MDHEN, CDR2 SYDVKM. Trimming took 6 bases from V and 6 from J, leaving 15 bases between them. In DNA, the CDR3 is TGTGCCAGCAGCCTGCAGGCCCTCCCCGAGCAGTACTTC. Translation gives CASSLQALPEQYF.

The chain links TRBV3-1 (or the pseudogene TRBV3-2) to TRBJ2-7; D is ambiguous. The CDR3 runs to 13 residues. V was shortened by 2 bases and J by 6 bases, with 11 bases between the two germline ends. Germline V gene sequence: CDR1 LGHDT, CDR2 YNNKEL (reference sequence). This chain's CDR3 is CASSQSGLAEQYF. CDR3 DNA sequence: TGTGCCAGCAGCCAATCAGGTCTCGCCGAGCAGTACTTC.

V and J are TRBV4-1 and TRBJ2-7, with TRBD1 as a possible D gene (6 bases). V was clipped by 5 bases and J by 0 bases, with 11 bases between them. Germline assignment: CDR1 MGHRA and CDR2 YSYEKL. The CDR3 totals 14 residues. The CDR3 reads CASSTRTDSYEQYF. CDR3 sequence (DNA): TGCGCCAGCAGCACCCGGACAGACTCCTACGAGCAGTACTTC.

The chain employs TRBV28 and TRBJ2-7; possibly TRBD1 for D (6 bases). The CDR3 is 14 amino acids. Trimming took off 4 bases at V and 4 bases at J, with 14 bases between the two ends. Germline V gene sequence: CDR1 MDHEN, CDR2 SYDVKM. In DNA form, the CDR3 reads TGTGCCAGCAGTTCCGGGACACTGGGGTACGAGCAGTACTTC. Translated, it gives CASSSGTLGYEQYF. The entire variable domain, with the rest obtained from reference TRBV28 and TRBJ2-7, is as follows: DVKVTQSSRYLVKRTGEKVFLECVQDMDHENMFWYRQDPGLGLRLIYFSYDVKMKEKGDIPEGYSVSREKKERFSLILESASTNQTSMYLCASSSGTLGYEQYFGPGTRLTVT.

The chain recombines TRBV5-6 with TRBJ2-7, with D perhaps matching TRBD2 (5 bases). Germline CDR1 SGHDT, CDR2 YYEEEE. The CDR3 runs to 14 residues. The V end was cut by 7 bases, the J end by 4 bases, with 18 bases between. CDR3 nucleotides: TGTGCCAGCTCTAAAGGAGAGGGATTGTACGAGCAGTACTTC. Its translation is CASSKGEGLYEQYF.

The chain has TRBV7-6 and TRBJ2-5; D gene ambiguous. Deletions cut 2 bases from V and 1 base from J, with 11 bases between. The germline V gene has CDR1 SGHVS and CDR2 FNYEAQ. CDR3 length: 15 amino acids. The CDR3 DNA is TGTGCCAGCAGCTTATTCGTAGCATTCCAAGAGACCCAGTACTTC. It translates to CASSLFVAFQETQYF. Based on the CDR3 plus reference TRBV7-6 and TRBJ2-5, the full variable domain is GAGVSQSPRYKVTKRGQDVALRCDPISGHVSLYWYRQALGQGPEFLTYFNYEAQQDKSGLPNDRFSAERPEGSISTLTIQRTEQRDSAMYRCASSLFVAFQETQYFGPGTRLLVL.

This chain uses TRBV6-4 with TRBJ2-1; D perhaps matches TRBD2 (5 bases). Germline CDR1 is MRHNA and CDR2 is SNTAGT. The CDR3 runs 15 residues. V lost 6 bases, J lost 3 bases, and 15 bases lay in between. CDR3 amino acids: CASSRGNTYYNEQFF. DNA of the CDR3: TGTGCCAGCAGCCGGGGAAACACGTACTACAATGAGCAGTTCTTC.

The V call is TRBV29-1, the J call TRBJ2-7, with 9 nucleotides matching TRBD1. The V gene's germline CDR1 is SQVTM and CDR2 ANQGSEA. This CDR3 contains 16 residues. The J segment lost 0 bases and the V segment lost 6 bases, leaving 12 bases of the junction unmatched. As DNA, the CDR3 is TGCAGCGTCAATTCACAGGACAGGGGAGTCTCCTACGAGCAGTACTTC. Its translation: CSVNSQDRGVSYEQYF.

This chain uses TRBV28 with TRBJ1-2; the match to TRBD1 covers 9 bases. With V trimmed by 5 bases and J by 6 bases, 16 bases remained unmatched. CDR3 length equals 17 residues. Germline loops: CDR1 MDHEN, CDR2 SYDVKM. The CDR3 loop reads CASSDQQGATGYHGYTF. Here the CDR3 DNA reads TGTGCCAGCAGTGACCAACAGGGGGCCACCGGCTATCATGGCTACACCTTC.

The rearrangement uses TRBV12-3 or TRBV12-4 and TRBJ2-1; weak D call: TRBD1 (6 bases). Between the trimmed V and J ends, which lost 6 bases and 9 bases, there was a span of 15 bases. The CDR3 length is 13 residues. CDR3 amino acids: CASRIQGSGEQFF. The CDR3 DNA reads TGTGCCAGCAGGATACAGGGTTCCGGTGAGCAGTTCTTC.

V is TRBV5-5 and J is TRBJ2-5; 10 bases line up with TRBD1. CDR3 length equals 15 residues. With 7 bases clipped from V and 2 bases from J, the junction kept 8 bases outside the gene matches. In germline, CDR1 is SGHKS, CDR2 YYEKEE (reference sequence). The CDR3 loop is CASGRRDRGQETQYF. DNA of the CDR3: TGTGCCAGCGGACGCCGGGACAGGGGACAAGAGACCCAGTACTTC.

The chain links TRBV6-5 to TRBJ2-7; D possibly corresponds to TRBD2 (6 bases). The CDR3 totals 13 residues. CDR1 and CDR2 (germline): MNHEY, SVGAGI. Trimming shortened V by 2 bases and J by 6 bases, and 11 bases separated the two germline ends. The CDR3, as DNA: TGTGCCAGCAGTTACGAGACTAGTCTCGAGCAGTACTTC. Translating it yields CASSYETSLEQYF.

The rearrangement uses TRBV6-2 or TRBV6-3 and TRBJ2-7; a possible D gene is TRBD2 (6 bases). V lost 6 bases and J 2 bases, leaving 17 bases between the germline ends. Germline lookup yields CDR1 MNHEY and CDR2 SVGEGT. CDR3 length: 15 amino acids. DNA for the CDR3: TGTGCCAGCAGACCTACCGGGACGGGAGCCTACGAGCAGTACTTC. Translated: CASRPTGTGAYEQYF.

The chain is built from TRBV5-6 and TRBJ2-7; 8 bases map to TRBD2. Trimming removed 1 base from V and 3 bases from J; junction bases left unmatched: 3. Germline values: CDR1 SGHDT, CDR2 YYEEEE. The CDR3 consists of 14 residues. The DNA for the CDR3 is TGTGCCAGCAGCTTGCGGCTAGCGGGCTACGAGCAGTACTTC. As protein: CASSLRLAGYEQYF.